These 9 T cell receptor beta chains originate from one sample sequenced in a study of long-term antiretroviral therapy in people with HIV. At survey level, the immunoSEQ assay was run in its v3.0 version. Generated by immunoSEQ multiplex PCR, the TCRdb table keeps only in-frame clones and is missing some. The sample consists of tens of thousands of clones, roughly 84% of them appearing once. The sample consisted of unsorted PBMCs, taken 2.7 to 2.9 years before starting antiretroviral therapy. The receptors originated from a woman aged 25 to 39 with HIV.

This clone was detected once. The chain links TRBV2 to TRBJ2-5, with D possibly called TRBD1 or TRBD2 (5 bases each). Germline CDR1 reads SNHLY; CDR2 reads FYNNEI. The CDR3 runs 15 residues. V was pared by 4 bases and J by 2 bases, with 14 bases between. The DNA for the CDR3 is TGTGCCAGCAGTGCGGTCGGGACGGAGCAAGAGACCCAGTACTTC. Translated: CASSAVGTEQETQYF.

The rearrangement joins TRBV7-3 to TRBJ2-5; D is unresolved. Trimming pared 5 bases from V and 1 base from J, leaving 2 bases between. CDR1 is SGHTA and CDR2 is FQGTGA in the germline V gene. The CDR3 consists of 11 residues. The CDR3, as DNA: TGTGCCAGCAGCGCCCAAGAGACCCAGTACTTC. Translated, it gives CASSAQETQYF.

The rearrangement links TRBV12-5 to TRBJ2-1; the D call may be TRBD1 or TRBD2 (5 bases each). V lost 1 base, J lost 8 bases, and 12 bases lay in between. The length of the CDR3 is 14 residues. Germline CDR1 is LGHNT and CDR2 is FRNRAP. CDR3 in DNA: TGTGCTAGTGGTTTGGAATCGGGGCCATATGAGCAGTTCTTC. It codes for CASGLESGPYEQFF.

The J gene is TRBJ2-3, the V gene TRBV13; maybe TRBD1 (7 bases). CDR1 and CDR2 (germline): PRHDT, FYEKMQ (reference sequence). Trimming left V 5 bases short and J 6 bases short, with 27 bases between. This CDR3 has 18 residues. The CDR3 sequence is CASSQNTNPDRRADTQYF. In DNA form, the CDR3 reads TGTGCCAGCAGCCAAAACACCAACCCGGACAGGAGGGCGGATACGCAGTATTTT. Complete variable domain (other parts from reference TRBV13 and TRBJ2-3): AAGVIQSPRHLIKEKRETATLKCYPIPRHDTVYWYQQGPGQDPQFLISFYEKMQSDKGSIPDRFSAQQFSDYHSELNMSSLELGDSALYFCASSQNTNPDRRADTQYFGPGTRLTVL.

The chain combines TRBV6-4 with TRBJ1-6, with 7 nucleotides matching TRBD1. The CDR3 runs to 14 residues. Germline CDR1 reads MRHNA; CDR2 reads SNTAGT. V lost 8 bases and J lost 7; bases outside the gene matches: 8. This chain's CDR3 is CASSSGGGNSPLHF. DNA of the CDR3: TGTGCCAGCTCATCAGGGGGGGGAAATTCACCCCTCCACTTT.

This clone occurred a few times. This sequence joins TRBV11-2 and TRBJ2-7, with D uncertain. CDR1 is SGHAT, CDR2 FQNNGV, per germline. V was clipped by 3 bases and J by 6 bases, with 9 bases between them. The CDR3 spans 12 residues. CDR3 DNA sequence: TGTGCCAGCAGCTTCGTGGGGTCCGAGCAGTACTTC. It specifies CASSFVGSEQYF.

The chain combines TRBV15 with TRBJ2-3, with D tentatively TRBD1 (5 bases). The CDR3 runs to 15 residues. Germline CDR1 LNHNV, CDR2 YYDKDF (reference sequence). The V and J ends lost 5 bases and 1 base respectively, with 13 bases between them. CDR3 sequence: CATSLGRDRTDTQYF. The CDR3 DNA reads TGTGCCACCAGCCTCGGCAGGGATCGCACAGATACGCAGTATTTT. Variable domain in full (rest from reference TRBV15 and TRBJ2-3): DAMVIQNPRYQVTQFGKPVTLSCSQTLNHNVMYWYQQKSSQAPKLLFHYYDKDFNNEADTPDNFQSRRPNTSFCFLDIRSPGLGDTAMYLCATSLGRDRTDTQYFGPGTRLTVL.

The gene calls are TRBV5-1 and TRBJ2-3, with unresolved D. Trimming cost V 6 bases and J 0 bases, with 5 bases left between them. This CDR3 has 12 residues. CDR1 is SGHRS, CDR2 YFSETQ, per germline. The CDR3 reads CASTPSTDTQYF. CDR3 DNA: TGCGCCAGCACGCCTAGCACAGATACGCAGTATTTT.

This chain links TRBV10-3 with TRBJ1-1; 10 bases match TRBD1. There are 14 residues in the CDR3. The V and J ends lost 9 bases and 6 bases, in that order; junction bases with no gene match: 10. Germline loops: CDR1 ENHRY, CDR2 SYGVKD. The CDR3 nucleotides read TGTGCCATGAGAGATGGGACAGGGGAGGCTGAAGCTTTCTTT. Translated, it gives CAMRDGTGEAEAFF.